Shown below are 30 T cell receptor beta chains from a single sample sequenced in a study of T cell repertoires in cytomegalovirus infection. TCRdb ran MiXCR on the reads and lists one entry per CDR3 protein. Counted here are some 400,000 distinct CDR3 sequences, around 18% occurring once; the ten biggest clones make up roughly 9%. The sequenced sample was PBMCs. The receptors originated from a human donor in good health (CMV status not recorded). Some clones in this sample may be carry-over from other donors' samples.

This clonotype was seen ten or more times. V gene TRBV7-2 combines with J gene TRBJ2-3; 13 positions agree with TRBD2. The CDR3 totals 16 residues. The junction had 10 bases not matched to a gene; V was cut back by 2 bases and J by 11 bases. Germline V CDR1 and CDR2: SGHTA, FQGNSA. CDR3 sequence: CASSLNGLAGVGGQYF. CDR3 bases: TGTGCCAGCAGCTTAAACGGACTAGCGGGAGTCGGGGGGCAGTATTTT.

This clonotype came up a few times. The V gene is TRBV6-4, the J gene TRBJ2-6; D unresolved. The CDR3 is 14 amino acids. Trimming took 8 bases from V and 2 from J, leaving 10 bases between them. Germline values: CDR1 MRHNA, CDR2 SNTAGT. In nucleotides, the CDR3 is TGTGCCAGCCGGCAAGACGCTGGGGCCAACGTCCTGACTTTC. Translation gives CASRQDAGANVLTF.

This clonotype has a count of ten or more. The chain links TRBV7-2 to TRBJ1-3; 8 nucleotides match TRBD1. The CDR3 has 14 amino acids. V lost 5 bases to trimming and J lost 4 bases; unmatched junction nucleotides: 4. Per germline, CDR1 SGHTA and CDR2 FQGNSA. The CDR3 reads CASSPWTGGNTIYF. The CDR3 DNA is TGTGCCAGCAGCCCGTGGACAGGGGGAAACACCATATATTTT.

In its sample, this clonotype was seen many times. The chain links TRBV7-2 to TRBJ2-7; perhaps TRBD1 as D (7 bases). This CDR3 is 16 amino acids long. Looked up from germline, CDR1 is SGHTA and CDR2 is FQGNSA. Trimming took off 4 bases at V and 3 bases at J, with 19 bases between the two ends. The CDR3 DNA is TGTGCCAGCAGCTCAAGATGGGCAGGGGGGAGCTACGAGCAGTACTTC. This gives the protein CASSSRWAGGSYEQYF.

The chain uses TRBV19 and TRBJ1-2; D possibly corresponds to TRBD1 (5 bases). Germline values: CDR1 LNHDA, CDR2 SQIVND (reference sequence). The CDR3 is 16 residues long. V dropped 3 bases and J dropped 7 bases, with 21 bases sitting between them. As DNA, the CDR3 is TGTGCCAGTAGTATTCCACTCGGCGCGGGGGGAGGTGGCTACACCTTC. This sequence encodes CASSIPLGAGGGGYTF.

This clonotype was counted at least ten times. The CDR3 DNA reads as TGTGCCAGCAGCTATGGACAGGGGGGGAATCAGCCCCAGCATTTT. It codes for CASSYGQGGNQPQHF. This chain connects TRBV7-8 to TRBJ1-5; 10 positions match TRBD1. Germline lookup yields CDR1 SGHVS and CDR2 FQNEAQ. Trimming took 4 bases from V and 4 from J; bases not matched to a gene: 4. This CDR3 is built from 15 residues.

The rearrangement links TRBV2 to TRBJ1-1, with D perhaps TRBD1 (5 bases). The CDR3 has 14 amino acids. The V end lost 8 bases, the J end lost 2 bases, and 15 bases lay between the germline ends. Germline V gene lookup returns CDR1 SNHLY and CDR2 FYNNEI. CDR3 nucleotides: TGTGCCAGCCGGAAGGAGGGACTCAACACTGAAGCTTTCTTT. As protein: CASRKEGLNTEAFF.

At least ten counts were recorded for this clonotype. The V gene is TRBV19, the J gene TRBJ2-3; D remains ambiguous. CDR3 length: 14 residues. Trimming shortened V by 5 bases and J by 5 bases, and 14 bases separated the two germline ends. CDR1 is LNHDA, CDR2 SQIVND, per germline (reference sequence). This CDR3 is CASSVGPRKDTQYF. The DNA of the CDR3 is TGTGCCAGTAGTGTCGGACCCCGGAAAGATACGCAGTATTTT. The full variable domain, rest sourced from reference TRBV19 and TRBJ2-3, is DGGITQSPKYLFRKEGQNVTLSCEQNLNHDAMYWYRQDPGQGLRLIYYSQIVNDFQKGDIAEGYSVSREKKESFPLTVTSAQKNPTAFYLCASSVGPRKDTQYFGPGTRLTVL.

The V and J genes are TRBV7-6 and TRBJ2-2, with 9 bases that match TRBD1. J was trimmed by 6 bases and V by 4 bases; bases with no gene match: 3. This CDR3 region has 14 residues. Germline CDR1 reads SGHVS; CDR2 reads FNYEAQ. CDR3 sequence reads: CASSSRQGAGELFF. In nucleotides, the CDR3 is TGTGCCAGCAGCTCGAGACAGGGGGCCGGGGAGCTGTTTTTT.

Many counts were recorded for this clonotype. This sequence joins TRBV7-2 and TRBJ2-2, with 7 nucleotides matching TRBD2. CDR1 SGHTA and CDR2 FQGNSA come from the germline V gene. CDR3 size: 17 residues. V trimming: 5 bases; J trimming: 3 bases; junction bases outside the gene matches: 12. The CDR3 loop is CASSPVRGGRDTGELFF. CDR3 sequence (DNA): TGTGCCAGCAGCCCGGTGAGGGGCGGGAGAGACACCGGGGAGCTGTTTTTT.

This clonotype was picked up many times. The gene calls are TRBV7-9 and TRBJ1-2; D is possibly TRBD1 (5 bases). The CDR3 runs to 13 residues. Germline V gene lookup returns CDR1 SEHNR and CDR2 FQNEAQ (reference sequence). Trimming cost V 3 bases and J 7 bases, with 12 bases left between them. CDR3 coding DNA: TGTGCCAGCAGCTTGCAGGAGGGACCTGGCTACACCTTC. Protein product: CASSLQEGPGYTF.

This clonotype was detected ten times or more. The V call is TRBV7-2, the J call TRBJ2-1; 11 bases map to TRBD2. The CDR3 runs to 20 residues. From germline, CDR1 is SGHTA and CDR2 FQGNSA. With V trimmed by 5 bases and J by 0 bases, 15 bases remained unmatched. The CDR3 sequence is CASSGRRGLAGGPSYNEQFF. CDR3 nucleotides: TGTGCCAGCAGCGGCCGTCGCGGATTAGCGGGAGGGCCCTCCTACAATGAGCAGTTCTTC.

This clonotype occurred a few times. The chain combines TRBV7-8 with TRBJ2-1; D not resolved. V was pared by 1 base and J by 0 bases, with 13 bases between. The CDR3 extends over 17 amino acids. Germline V lookup: CDR1 SGHVS, CDR2 FQNEAQ. The CDR3 DNA reads as TGTGCCAGCAGCTTAGTTGCCTCGGTACGCTCCTACAATGAGCAGTTCTTC. This encodes CASSLVASVRSYNEQFF.

This clonotype occurred a few times. The chain employs TRBV5-5 and TRBJ2-7; the D is unclear. Germline CDR1 is SGHKS and CDR2 is YYEKEE (reference sequence). This CDR3 has 15 residues. Trimming cost V 2 bases and J 1 base, with 13 bases left between them. CDR3 sequence: CASSLLTGPSYEQYF. CDR3 coding DNA: TGTGCCAGCAGCTTATTGACGGGCCCTTCCTACGAGCAGTACTTC.

This sequence joins TRBV19 and TRBJ2-7; 7 bases line up with TRBD1. This CDR3 region has 14 residues. Germline assignment: CDR1 LNHDA and CDR2 SQIVND (reference sequence). The ends lost 11 bases at V and 0 bases at J; junction bases unmatched: 10. The CDR3 spells CAPLGQADSYEQYF. The CDR3 nucleotides read TGTGCCCCCCTCGGACAGGCGGACTCCTACGAGCAGTACTTC. The whole variable domain, filled in from reference TRBV19 and TRBJ2-7, reads DGGITQSPKYLFRKEGQNVTLSCEQNLNHDAMYWYRQDPGQGLRLIYYSQIVNDFQKGDIAEGYSVSREKKESFPLTVTSAQKNPTAFYLCAPLGQADSYEQYFGPGTRLTVT.

The rearrangement links TRBV29-1 to TRBJ2-7, with D tentatively TRBD1 (6 bases). With 4 bases removed from V and 4 bases from J, the gap between germline ends came to 17 bases. The CDR3 runs 14 residues. CDR1 and CDR2 (germline): SQVTM, ANQGSEA. CDR3 coding DNA: TGCAGCGTTGCTCGGGCAGGGGACCAATACGAGCAGTACTTC. This gives the protein CSVARAGDQYEQYF.

A few counts support this clonotype. The chain joins TRBV7-2 to TRBJ2-3, with TRBD2 matching over 12 bases. Germline CDR1 and CDR2: SGHTA and FQGNSA. Trimming at V came to 5 bases and at J to 4 bases, leaving 19 bases not matched to a gene. The CDR3 loop spans 20 amino acids. The CDR3 spells CASSRYPTSGSVAWADTQYF. CDR3 DNA sequence: TGTGCCAGCAGCCGATACCCGACTAGCGGGAGTGTGGCATGGGCAGATACGCAGTATTTT.

Details on this clonotype: One end of the junction varies from germline; a read error may be responsible. J is TRBJ2-1 and V is TRBV30, with D perhaps TRBD2 (6 bases). Germline values: CDR1 GTSNPN, CDR2 SVGIG (reference sequence). This CDR3 comprises 11 residues. The CDR3, as DNA: TGTGCCTGGTCGGGGGAAAATAAGCAGTGCTTC. It translates to CAWSGENKQCF.

CDR3 nucleotide sequence: TGTGCCAGCAGCTTAGAAGCTAGCGGGGACAACACAGATACGCAGTATTTT. Its translation: CASSLEASGDNTDTQYF. The chain links TRBV7-9 to TRBJ2-3; the match to TRBD2 covers 9 bases. Germline V gene sequence: CDR1 SEHNR, CDR2 FQNEAQ (reference sequence). The J segment lost 2 bases and the V segment lost 1 base, leaving 7 bases of the junction unmatched. This CDR3 is 17 amino acids long.

This clonotype was seen a few times. The V and J genes are TRBV11-3 and TRBJ1-5, with D tentatively TRBD1 (6 bases). Germline CDR1 and CDR2: SGHNT and YENEEA. V dropped 4 bases and J dropped 6 bases, with 13 bases sitting between them. This CDR3 comprises 14 residues. The CDR3 spells CASSSYRESQPQHF. As DNA, the CDR3 is TGTGCCAGCAGCTCGTACAGGGAAAGTCAGCCCCAGCATTTT.

This clonotype occurred a few times. V is TRBV7-2 and J is TRBJ2-5; the D gene is possibly TRBD1 (6 bases). Per germline, CDR1 SGHTA and CDR2 FQGNSA. The V end lost 3 bases, the J end lost 3 bases, and 8 bases lay between the germline ends. This CDR3 has 13 amino acids. In DNA, the CDR3 is TGTGCCAGCAGCTTGACAGGAAAAGAGACCCAGTACTTC. It specifies CASSLTGKETQYF.

The V gene is TRBV6-5, the J gene TRBJ2-2; D is uncertain. Trimming removed 8 bases from V and 1 base from J, with 5 bases in between. The CDR3 runs to 12 residues. The germline V gene has CDR1 MNHEY and CDR2 SVGAGI. CDR3 nucleotide sequence: TGTGCCAGCCAACAGAACACCGGGGAGCTGTTTTTT. This encodes CASQQNTGELFF.

This clonotype appeared a few times. The CDR3 nucleotides are TGTGCCAGCAGTTTAGAATTGTCACCAGGGTCTAGCAATCAGCCCCAGCATTTT. As protein: CASSLELSPGSSNQPQHF. The chain recombines TRBV12-3 or TRBV12-4 with TRBJ1-5; a possible D gene is TRBD1 (5 bases). The CDR3 totals 18 residues. V lost 1 base, J lost 0 bases, and 16 bases lay in between.

This clonotype has a handful of counts. The chain joins TRBV19 to TRBJ2-1, with D hard to call. This CDR3 contains 15 residues. CDR1 is LNHDA and CDR2 is SQIVND in the germline V gene (reference sequence). V was trimmed by 11 bases and J by 8 bases, leaving 25 bases between them. CDR3 sequence reads: CASRPGGPPADEQFF. CDR3 in DNA: TGTGCCTCCCGGCCGGGCGGACCGCCGGCGGATGAGCAGTTCTTC.

This clonotype was counted ten times or more. The chain recombines TRBV24-1 with TRBJ1-2; weak D call: TRBD1 (5 bases). The CDR3 sequence is 11 residues long. The V gene's germline CDR1 is KGHDR and CDR2 SFDVKD. V lost 5 bases to trimming and J lost 8 bases, with 8 bases between them. The CDR3 region is CATSGDEGYTF. For the CDR3, the DNA is TGTGCCACCAGTGGGGACGAGGGCTACACCTTC.

In this sample, this clonotype turned up many times. V is TRBV6-1 and J is TRBJ1-1, with 7 bases identical to TRBD1. This CDR3 is built from 13 residues. Germline trimming cut 4 bases from V and 3 bases from J; bases unmatched to any gene: 2. Germline CDR1 MNHNS, CDR2 SASEGT. CDR3 residues: CASSGTGHTEAFF. Written as DNA, the CDR3 is TGTGCCAGCAGTGGGACAGGACACACTGAAGCTTTCTTT.

The chain uses TRBV7-9 and TRBJ2-7; D is undetermined. The CDR3 spans 12 residues. Deletions cut 2 bases from V and 6 bases from J, with 8 bases between. CDR1 is SEHNR, CDR2 FQNEAQ, per germline (reference sequence). For the CDR3, the DNA is TGTGCCAGCAGCTTAAAGGCAGCCGAGCAGTACTTC. It translates to CASSLKAAEQYF.

This clonotype was picked up many times. The chain couples TRBV7-2 to TRBJ1-1, with D possibly matching TRBD1 (5 bases). CDR1 is SGHTA and CDR2 is FQGNSA in the germline V gene. Trimming took 5 bases from V and 9 from J, leaving 22 bases between them. The CDR3 loop spans 15 amino acids. CDR3 sequence (DNA): TGTGCCAGCAGCCTGGTGTGGGACGCCCAAGAAAAAGCTTTCTTT. It encodes CASSLVWDAQEKAFF.

The count of this clonotype is one. This chain joins TRBV20-1 and TRBJ2-1, with D tentatively TRBD1 or TRBD2 (6 bases each). This CDR3 spans 14 amino acids. V was clipped by 2 bases and J by 1 base, with 9 bases between them. The germline gives CDR1 DFQATT, CDR2 SNEGSKA (reference sequence). CDR3 amino acids: CSARKGGSYNEQFF. DNA for the CDR3: TGCAGTGCTAGAAAGGGGGGTTCCTACAATGAGCAGTTCTTC.

This clonotype was recorded many times. The chain recombines TRBV7-9 with TRBJ1-1; TRBD1 is a possible D gene (6 bases). The V end was cut by 4 bases, the J end by 5 bases, with 14 bases between. The germline gives CDR1 SEHNR, CDR2 FQNEAQ (reference sequence). The CDR3 extends over 14 amino acids. CDR3 in DNA: TGTGCCAGCAGCTCCATTCAGGGGAGAACTGAAGCTTTCTTT. Its protein is CASSSIQGRTEAFF.